What follows are 29 T cell receptor beta chains derived from one specimen sequenced in a study of graft-versus-host responses after intestinal transplantation. Generated by immunoSEQ multiplex PCR, the TCRdb table keeps only in-frame clones and is missing some. Here the sample spans around 95,000 clones, approximately 84% being singletons. For these receptors, no antigen is known. The sequencing used unstimulated CD4+ T cells sorted from spleen or lymph node cells, collected before transplant. The receptor set was obtained from a human donor who was the organ donor for an intestinal transplant.

The chain uses TRBV5-1 and TRBJ1-1; TRBD1 might be the D (5 bases). The germline V gene has CDR1 SGHRS and CDR2 YFSETQ. This CDR3 has 15 amino acids. Trimming took 1 base from V and 6 from J, leaving 16 bases between them. This CDR3 reads CASSLQGDVGPEAFF. The CDR3 DNA is TGCGCCAGCAGCTTGCAGGGAGATGTGGGCCCTGAAGCTTTCTTT.

The V and J genes are TRBV19 and TRBJ2-2; 7 bases are shared with TRBD1. This CDR3 contains 15 residues. CDR1 LNHDA and CDR2 SQIVND come from the germline V gene (reference sequence). V shed 5 bases, J shed 3 bases, and the junction held 6 bases outside the gene matches. The CDR3 spells CASSPRDRYTGELFF. The CDR3 coding sequence is TGTGCCAGTAGTCCCCGGGACAGATACACCGGGGAGCTGTTTTTT.

The V and J genes are TRBV10-3 and TRBJ2-1; no reliable D call. Trimming stripped 2 bases from V and 10 bases from J, with 9 bases between. There are 12 residues in the CDR3. CDR1 ENHRY and CDR2 SYGVKD come from the germline V gene. The CDR3 region has the DNA TGTGCCATCAGTGAGGGACCCTGGGAGCAGTTCTTC. Translation gives CAISEGPWEQFF.

This chain uses TRBV6-1 with TRBJ1-6; the D is unclear. CDR1 and CDR2 from the germline V gene are MNHNS and SASEGT. Trimming shortened V by 2 bases and J by 6 bases, and 8 bases separated the two germline ends. The CDR3 runs to 14 residues. In DNA form, the CDR3 reads TGTGCCAGCAGTGAACACAGCGTTAATTCACCCCTCCACTTT. This gives the protein CASSEHSVNSPLHF.

The chain carries TRBV27 and TRBJ1-2; D is possibly TRBD1 (6 bases). This CDR3 contains 13 residues. From germline, CDR1 is MNHEY and CDR2 SMNVEV (reference sequence). The V end was cut by 2 bases, the J end by 5 bases, with 9 bases between. CDR3 amino acids: CASSLRGKYGYTF. CDR3 DNA sequence: TGTGCCAGCAGTTTAAGGGGGAAATATGGCTACACCTTC.

The genes are TRBV10-1 and TRBJ2-1; 8 bases fit TRBD2. Germline values: CDR1 WNHNN, CDR2 SYGVQD (reference sequence). The length of the CDR3 is 14 residues. After removal of 0 bases from V and 9 bases from J, the junction contained 4 bases not matched to a gene. This CDR3 reads CASSESRGAGEQFF. The CDR3 nucleotides are TGCGCCAGCAGTGAGTCGCGGGGGGCAGGTGAGCAGTTCTTC.

The chain recombines TRBV7-9 with TRBJ2-3; 7 bases are a match to TRBD1. The CDR3 spans 12 residues. The J segment lost 8 bases and the V segment lost 5 bases, leaving 4 bases of the junction unmatched. CDR1 is SEHNR, CDR2 FQNEAQ, per germline (reference sequence). CDR3 protein: CASSPQGVTQYF. CDR3 DNA sequence: TGTGCCAGCAGCCCTCAGGGGGTTACGCAGTATTTT.

This clone showed up just once. The chain has TRBV27 and TRBJ2-7, with 11 nucleotides matching TRBD2. Germline CDR1 reads MNHEY; CDR2 reads SMNVEV (reference sequence). V was pared by 0 bases and J by 5 bases, with 12 bases of the junction left unmatched. The CDR3 consists of 18 residues. CDR3 nucleotide sequence: TGTGCCAGCAGTTTATCGTGGCCTAGCGGGGGGATAGGAGACGAGCAGTACTTC. Its protein product is CASSLSWPSGGIGDEQYF.

This clone was recorded once. The rearrangement joins TRBV30 to TRBJ2-1; 7 positions match TRBD2. Per the germline V gene, CDR1 is GTSNPN and CDR2 is SVGIG (reference sequence). The trim removed 1 base at V and 1 base at J, leaving 4 bases unmatched. This CDR3 spans 15 amino acids. The CDR3 DNA follows: TGTGCCTGGAGTGACTCGGGGGGATCCTACAATGAGCAGTTCTTC. It yields the protein CAWSDSGGSYNEQFF.

The rearrangement uses TRBV6-6 and TRBJ1-1; 8 bases are shared with TRBD1. Unmatched junction bases numbered 2, after V lost 4 bases and J lost 1 base. Germline V gene lookup returns CDR1 MNHNY and CDR2 SVGAGI (reference sequence). This CDR3 spans 14 amino acids. The CDR3 DNA is TGTGCCAGCAGTTCGACAGGGGAGAACACTGAAGCTTTCTTT. It yields the protein CASSSTGENTEAFF.

The chain is built from TRBV11-2 and TRBJ2-7, with D perhaps matching TRBD1 (5 bases). Trimming removed 3 bases at V and 11 bases at J, with 11 bases between. This CDR3 is built from 11 residues. Germline V gene data show CDR1 as SGHAT and CDR2 as FQNNGV. The CDR3 DNA is TGTGCCAGCAGCTTTGGCAGGGTTAAGTACTTC. Its translation: CASSFGRVKYF.

This chain joins TRBV20-1 and TRBJ2-5; D unresolved. Germline V gene lookup returns CDR1 DFQATT and CDR2 SNEGSKA (reference sequence). Trimming cost V 0 bases and J 4 bases, with 3 bases left between them. CDR3 size: 11 residues. CDR3 protein: CSARDLETQYF. In DNA form, the CDR3 reads TGCAGTGCTAGAGATCTAGAGACCCAGTACTTC.

This clone appeared a single time. V usage is TRBV7-9 and J usage is TRBJ1-4; a weak D match, TRBD1 (5 bases). Trimming removed 0 bases at V and 8 bases at J, with 13 bases between. Looked up from germline, CDR1 is SEHNR and CDR2 is FQNEAQ (reference sequence). This CDR3 comprises 15 residues. CDR3 in amino acids: CASSLAGAVGEKLFF. CDR3 in DNA: TGTGCCAGCAGCTTAGCCGGGGCTGTAGGCGAAAAACTGTTTTTT.

The chain links TRBV18 to TRBJ2-7; 8 bases agree with TRBD2. The germline V gene encodes CDR1 KGHSH and CDR2 LQKENI. The CDR3 sequence is 15 residues long. Trimming at V came to 3 bases and at J to 5 bases, leaving 9 bases not matched to a gene. The DNA for the CDR3 is TGTGCCAGCTCACCGCGAGGACTAGCAGGTGACGAGCAGTACTTC. It is translated as CASSPRGLAGDEQYF. Full variable domain (outside the CDR3, taken from reference TRBV18 and TRBJ2-7): NAGVMQNPRHLVRRRGQEARLRCSPMKGHSHVYWYRQLPEEGLKFMVYLQKENIIDESGMPKERFSAEFPKEGPSILRIQQVVRGDSAAYFCASSPRGLAGDEQYFGPGTRLTVT.

This clone was seen only once. The rearrangement joins TRBV28 to TRBJ2-2; 8 nucleotides agree with TRBD2. V dropped 9 bases and J dropped 7; count of bases not matched to a gene: 7. The CDR3 sequence is 13 residues long. The germline CDR1 and CDR2 sequences are MDHEN and SYDVKM. The CDR3 region is CASLGLENGELFF. CDR3 in DNA: TGTGCCAGTTTGGGACTAGAGAACGGGGAGCTGTTTTTT.

J is TRBJ2-2 and V is TRBV7-9; 11 nucleotides line up with TRBD2. The length of the CDR3 is 15 residues. CDR1 is SEHNR, CDR2 FQNEAQ, per germline (reference sequence). V lost 7 bases, J lost 6 bases, and 7 bases stayed unmatched. Written as DNA, the CDR3 is TGTGCCAGCATCATAGCGGGGGGGCCGTCCGGGGAGCTGTTTTTT. Its translation is CASIIAGGPSGELFF. Supplemented by reference TRBV7-9 and TRBJ2-2, the full variable domain reads DTGVSQNPRHKITKRGQNVTFRCDPISEHNRLYWYRQTLGQGPEFLTYFQNEAQLEKSRLLSDRFSAERPKGSFSTLEIQRTEQGDSAMYLCASIIAGGPSGELFFGEGSRLTVL.

This chain joins TRBV28 and TRBJ1-2; D is ambiguous. V lost 5 bases, J lost 4 bases, and 11 bases lay in between. The CDR3 contains 13 residues. The V gene's germline CDR1 is MDHEN and CDR2 SYDVKM. CDR3 residues: CASSPDAFYGYTF. The CDR3 region has the DNA TGTGCCAGCAGTCCGGACGCTTTCTATGGCTACACCTTC.

The chain links TRBV7-2 to TRBJ2-5; 11 nucleotides align to TRBD2. CDR1 is SGHTA and CDR2 is FQGNSA in the germline V gene. This CDR3 contains 15 residues. V was clipped by 1 base and J by 5 bases; unmatched bases: 3. The CDR3 sequence is CASSLGASGGETQYF. In DNA form, the CDR3 reads TGTGCCAGCAGCTTAGGGGCTAGCGGGGGGGAGACCCAGTACTTC.

The chain has TRBV27 and TRBJ1-4; D gene ambiguous. Looked up from germline, CDR1 is MNHEY and CDR2 is SMNVEV (reference sequence). Between the trimmed V and J ends, which lost 6 bases and 0 bases, there was a span of 8 bases. The CDR3 covers 14 residues. This chain's CDR3 is CASRKRATNEKLFF. The CDR3 DNA reads as TGTGCCAGCAGGAAACGGGCAACTAATGAAAAACTGTTTTTT.

The V gene is TRBV19, the J gene TRBJ2-5, with 10 bases identical to TRBD1. The V gene's germline CDR1 is LNHDA and CDR2 SQIVND (reference sequence). The CDR3 has 14 residues. V lost 7 bases, J lost 5 bases, and 7 bases stayed unmatched. CDR3: CASTGDRGGETQYF. CDR3 DNA sequence: TGTGCCAGTACCGGGGACAGGGGAGGCGAGACCCAGTACTTC.

The genes are TRBV30 and TRBJ2-7; D gene ambiguous. The CDR3 is 12 amino acids. The ends were cut back, 1 base at V and 2 bases at J, with 6 bases in the middle. The germline V gene encodes CDR1 GTSNPN and CDR2 SVGIG (reference sequence). CDR3 sequence (DNA): TGTGCCTGGAGTGAGGGAACCTACGAGCAGTACTTC. As protein: CAWSEGTYEQYF.

The J gene is TRBJ1-4, the V gene TRBV6-1; the D gene is possibly TRBD1 (6 bases). This CDR3 has 14 residues. Looked up from germline, CDR1 is MNHNS and CDR2 is SASEGT. Deletions cut 4 bases from V and 0 bases from J, with 6 bases between. In nucleotides, the CDR3 is TGTGCCAGCAGTGGGACAGCAACTAATGAAAAACTGTTTTTT. Protein sequence: CASSGTATNEKLFF.

CDR3 sequence reads: CASSSGTGGHGNTIYF. The DNA of the CDR3 is TGTGCCAGCAGCTCGGGGACAGGGGGCCACGGAAACACCATATATTTT. This chain connects TRBV7-8 to TRBJ1-3; TRBD1 matches at 12 bases. The germline CDR1 and CDR2 sequences are SGHVS and FQNEAQ. This CDR3 has 16 amino acids. Unmatched junction bases numbered 5, after V lost 4 bases and J lost 4 bases.

V usage is TRBV5-8 and J usage is TRBJ2-2, with D tentatively TRBD1 or TRBD2 (7 bases each). Deletions cut 0 bases from V and 5 bases from J, with 17 bases between. Germline-derived CDR1 and CDR2 are SGHTS and YDEGEE. This CDR3 comprises 17 residues. This CDR3 reads CASSLEGAGARTGELFF. The DNA of the CDR3 is TGTGCCAGCAGCTTGGAGGGGGCGGGGGCGCGGACCGGGGAGCTGTTTTTT. Combining the CDR3 with reference TRBV5-8 and TRBJ2-2 gives the whole variable domain EAGVTQSPTHLIKTRGQQATLRCSPISGHTSVYWYQQALGLGLQFLLWYDEGEERNRGNFPPRFSGRQFPNYSSELNVNALELEDSALYLCASSLEGAGARTGELFFGEGSRLTVL.

This sequence joins TRBV11-2 and TRBJ2-5; 9 nucleotides agree with TRBD2. Germline CDR1 SGHAT, CDR2 FQNNGV. The CDR3 has 16 amino acids. V dropped 1 base and J dropped 5; count of bases not matched to a gene: 8. The CDR3 loop reads CASSLVSVAGVETQYF. In nucleotides, the CDR3 is TGTGCCAGCAGCTTAGTATCGGTAGCGGGGGTGGAGACCCAGTACTTC.

In its sample, this clone was seen once. V and J are TRBV6-1 and TRBJ2-5, with 7 bases lining up with TRBD1. The CDR3 sequence is 15 residues long. From germline, CDR1 is MNHNS and CDR2 SASEGT. The V and J ends lost 4 bases and 7 bases, in that order; junction bases with no gene match: 12. The CDR3, as DNA: TGTGCCAGCAGTGGGGACAGCGCCTACCAGGGGACCCAGTACTTC. It yields the protein CASSGDSAYQGTQYF.

The rearrangement joins TRBV28 to TRBJ1-6; tentatively, D is TRBD1 (5 bases). V gave up 4 bases and J gave up 9 bases, with 19 bases separating them. Germline V gene sequence: CDR1 MDHEN, CDR2 SYDVKM. This CDR3 contains 16 residues. CDR3 residues: CASSSPGRILFSPLHF. The CDR3, as DNA: TGTGCCAGCAGTTCACCGGGACGGATATTGTTTTCACCCCTCCACTTT.

The chain combines TRBV6-7 with TRBJ1-5; no reliable D call. TRBV6-7 is an open reading frame, and its role is uncertain. V dropped 5 bases and J dropped 8 bases, with 7 bases sitting between them. The CDR3 has 11 residues. The CDR3: CASSKYKPQHF. CDR3 coding DNA: TGTGCCAGCAGTAAATACAAGCCCCAGCATTTT.

In its sample, this clone was seen once. The chain recombines TRBV28 with TRBJ2-5; D might be TRBD1 or TRBD2, each matching 5 bases. The CDR3 totals 12 residues. V was trimmed by 7 bases and J by 3 bases, leaving 9 bases between them. The germline gives CDR1 MDHEN, CDR2 SYDVKM. CDR3 DNA sequence: TGTGCCAGCAATTGGGGGAAAGAGACCCAGTACTTC. Protein product: CASNWGKETQYF. The entire variable domain, with the rest obtained from reference TRBV28 and TRBJ2-5, is as follows: DVKVTQSSRYLVKRTGEKVFLECVQDMDHENMFWYRQDPGLGLRLIYFSYDVKMKEKGDIPEGYSVSREKKERFSLILESASTNQTSMYLCASNWGKETQYFGPGTRLLVL.